This TCR beta chain stems from a study of blood T cell repertoires in COVID-19. Cohorts were based on clinical histories the participants reported. Sequencing used immunoSEQ multiplex PCR; TCRdb keeps in-frame clones, though not all of them. The sample lists some 270,000 clones, around 84% occurring once. V was clipped by 7 bases and J by 4 bases; unmatched bases: 12. The CDR3 covers 15 residues. The germline gives CDR1 SQVTM, CDR2 ANQGSEA. The J gene is TRBJ2-2, the V gene TRBV29-1, with 7 bases fitting TRBD1. The sequence came from a woman in her forties or fifties who had been exposed to COVID-19. Source material: PBMCs or T cells enriched from blood (not recorded which). CDR3 protein: CSAIPGQRGTGELFF. The CDR3 bases are TGCAGCGCAATACCGGGACAGCGCGGCACCGGGGAGCTGTTTTTT.